This T cell receptor (beta chain) was captured by sequencing in a study of blood T cell repertoires in COVID-19. Across the whole study: Samples of COVID-19 (acute and convalescent) were obtained from the United States, Italy and Spain. Sources were T cells, B-cell-depleted T cells, or PBMCs; the material itself was cDNA or gDNA.

TCRdb's copy holds only in-frame clones and misses some; the assay was immunoSEQ multiplex PCR. The sample includes about 110,000 clones, around 89% of them seen just once. The V and J ends lost 8 bases and 0 bases respectively, with 20 bases between them. The CDR3 spans 16 residues. Germline lookup yields CDR1 MDHEN and CDR2 SYDVKM. The specimen was peripheral blood. This chain connects TRBV28 to TRBJ2-7; possibly TRBD2 for D (6 bases). The TCR was taken from a human donor in a cohort sampled during active COVID-19. CDR3 nucleotide sequence: TGTGCCAGCCTGGCCGGGGCGGGGACCCTCTCCTACGAGCAGTACTTC. This codes for CASLAGAGTLSYEQYF.